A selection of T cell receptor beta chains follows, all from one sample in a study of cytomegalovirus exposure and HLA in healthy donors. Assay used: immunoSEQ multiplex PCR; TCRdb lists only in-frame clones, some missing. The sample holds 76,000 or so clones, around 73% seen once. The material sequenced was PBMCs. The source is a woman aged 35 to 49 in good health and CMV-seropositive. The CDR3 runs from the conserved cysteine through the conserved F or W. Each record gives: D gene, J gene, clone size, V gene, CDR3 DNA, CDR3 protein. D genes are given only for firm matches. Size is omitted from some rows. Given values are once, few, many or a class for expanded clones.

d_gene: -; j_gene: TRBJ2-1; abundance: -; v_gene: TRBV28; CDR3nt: TGTGCCAGCAGTGTATTCGATGAGCAGTTCTTC; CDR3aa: CASSVFDEQFF
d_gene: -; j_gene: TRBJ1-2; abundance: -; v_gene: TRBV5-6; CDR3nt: TGTGCCAGCAGCTTGAGTAGTAACTATGGCTACACCTTC; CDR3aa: CASSLSSNYGYTF
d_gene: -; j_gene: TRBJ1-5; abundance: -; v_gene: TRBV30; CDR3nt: TGTGCCTTTCGTGACGGAAGACATAGCAATCAGCCCCAGCATTTT; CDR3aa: CAFRDGRHSNQPQHF
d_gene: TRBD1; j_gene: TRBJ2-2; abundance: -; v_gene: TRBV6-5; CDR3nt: TGTGCCAGCAGTCAACAGGGGGCGGACACCGGGGAGCTGTTTTTT; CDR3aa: CASSQQGADTGELFF
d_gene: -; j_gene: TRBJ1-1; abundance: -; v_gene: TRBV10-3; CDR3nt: TGTGCCATCAGTGAGTCGGGGGGAGAGGGAGCTTTCTTT; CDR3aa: CAISESGGEGAFF
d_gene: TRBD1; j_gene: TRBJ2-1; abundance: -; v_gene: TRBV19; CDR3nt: TGTGCCAGTAGTCCAGGGGGCTATAGGAATGAGCAGTTCTTC; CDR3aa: CASSPGGYRNEQFF
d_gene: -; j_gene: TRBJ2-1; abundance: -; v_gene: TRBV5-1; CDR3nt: TGCGCCAGCAGCCCCCGGGAGGAGCAGTTCTTC; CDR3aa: CASSPREEQFF
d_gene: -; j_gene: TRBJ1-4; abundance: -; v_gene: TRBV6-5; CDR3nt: TGTGCCAGCAGCCGACAGTCTCCAACTAATGAAAAACTGTTTTTT; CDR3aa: CASSRQSPTNEKLFF
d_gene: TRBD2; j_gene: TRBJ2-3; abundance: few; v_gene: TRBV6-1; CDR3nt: TGTGCCAGCAGTCAAGCGGGGGGGCTTGATACGCAGTATTTT; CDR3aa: CASSQAGGLDTQYF
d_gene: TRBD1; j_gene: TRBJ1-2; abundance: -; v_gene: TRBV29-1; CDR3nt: TGCAGCGTTACAGGGGGCAACTATGGCTACACCTTC; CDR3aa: CSVTGGNYGYTF
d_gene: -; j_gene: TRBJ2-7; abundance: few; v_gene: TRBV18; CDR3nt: TGTGCCAGCTCACCAAGCTCGGCGGGCCTCTCCTACGAGCAGTACTTC; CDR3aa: CASSPSSAGLSYEQYF
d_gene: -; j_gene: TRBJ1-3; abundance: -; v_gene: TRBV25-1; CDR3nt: TGTGCCAGCAGTAAGACAGCTGCCCGAAACACCATATATTTT; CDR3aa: CASSKTAARNTIYF